This T cell receptor beta chain appears in the sequencing data of a study of blood T cell repertoires in COVID-19 (dated by TCRdb to about 2020). Regarding the complete study: Samples covering the acute and convalescent phases of COVID-19 were provided by collaborators in the United States, Italy and Spain. HLA class I and class II types, where available, came from metadata supplied by the sample provider rather than from assay-based typing. The material from the prospective study consisted of cDNA or gDNA derived from T cells, B-cell-depleted T cells, or PBMCs. Samples came from the ongoing ImmuneRACE study (first 160 participants) plus 1,254 subjects from 6 global collaborators. A freely available public database, intended as a resource for researchers studying the immune response to SARS-CoV-2, is where the repertoires were released. Subjects who had been exposed to COVID-19, were actively infected with it, or had recovered from it provided the deeply sampled blood TCRbeta repertoires that made up the dataset. Nearly every sample came with metadata listing a de-identified subject ID, COVID-19 status, age in years and sex. Paper-wide results and their limitations: Clinical and demographic metadata were provided uncurated, with the amount varying by source and participant.

From its cysteine to its phenylalanine, the CDR3 spans 15 amino acids. The CDR3 DNA has 45 bases and is translated from base 1. Trimming at the junction amounts to 6 bases on V and 8 bases on J, and the germline ends lie 19 bases apart. Per the germline V gene, SNHLY is the CDR1 and FYNNEI is the CDR2. Another Seattle source contributed samples from volunteer blood donors who had recovered from COVID-19. Each collaborating institution followed its own protocols to collect whole blood in K2EDTA tubes. For TCRbeta analysis, collaborators shipped samples as frozen whole blood, isolated PBMCs, or DNA extracted from either of those sample types. This clone turned up a few times. Its antigen target is currently unknown. No qualities accompany the bases; no much larger clone lies one base away. TCRbeta CDR3 regions were amplified from genomic DNA by means of the immunoSEQ Assay, a bias-controlled multiplex PCR. Under the source paper's analysis protocol: Within the assay, amplification of reference gene primers was used to estimate how many nucleated cells each sample contained. To quantify the absolute abundance of each unique TCRbeta CDR3 rearrangement, sequence reads were collapsed and filtered. For each sample, productive Simpson clonality was calculated as the square root of Simpson's diversity index over productive rearrangements. Drawn from immuneACCESS, this table holds only the in-frame rearrangements with V and J called that TCRdb kept. Clones are partly lost; checked studies trace under half to an unresolved V gene and leave the rest unexplained. V and J calls plus clone size are reproduced from that table; the DNA served to infer D and trimming. In all, the sample holds under 350,000 clones, and approximately 82% of those were seen once. The ten largest clones add up to 4.6% of the sample.

The sequence was obtained from a man between 60 and 70 years old who had recovered from COVID-19. Recombination linked TRBV2 to TRBJ1-4; the D gene is possibly TRBD1, with 5 bases matching. Sequenced input: peripheral blood. CDR3 sequence: CASRGREAVYEKLFF. The DNA is as follows: TGTGCCAGCAGGGGCAGGGAGGCCGTTTACGAAAAACTGTTTTTT.